This TCR beta chain was observed in a study of beta chain features in type 1 diabetes. Across the whole study: Patients looked much like healthy donors when it came to age, gender and cell yields.

Germline-derived CDR1 and CDR2 are MGHDK and SYGVNS. V was shortened by 5 bases and J by 5 bases, with 12 bases between the two germline ends. This CDR3 has 13 residues. Markers CD45RO/CCR7/CD25/CD127/CD95/CD27 served to sort CD4+ naive, central memory, regulatory and stem cell-like memory cells. Turning to this clone: What it recognizes is unknown.

Expressed TCRB transcripts were sequenced after all isolated RNA was converted to cDNA. The protocol was immunoSEQ multiplex PCR, while the TCRdb copy is restricted to in-frame clones and leaves out a portion. The sample carries about 640,000 clones, about an eighth recorded once. Notes on the study in general: For Type 1 diabetes patients, all four CD4+ subsets carried TCRB CDR3s that were moderately but significantly shorter. In comparison with healthy donors, patients had naive, central memory and Treg TCRB repertoires that appeared more similar.

Sequencing was done on a sample of naive CD4+ T cells from blood. The TCR sequence derives from a man aged 25 to 40 with type 1 diabetes. The V and J genes are TRBV25-1 and TRBJ1-1; no clear D. CDR3 coding DNA: TGTGCCAGCAGTACCTACCTCGGAACTGAAGCTTTCTTT. Translating gives CASSTYLGTEAFF.